This T cell receptor (beta chain) appears in the sequencing data of a study of OX40 agonist ivuxolimab in advanced cancers. As for the study in general: Under the entry rules, prior anti-PD-1, anti-PD-L1 or anti-CTLA-4 therapy was allowed, and approximately 36% had some.

The repertoire was sequenced with immunoSEQ multiplex PCR; TCRdb's copy has only in-frame clones and lacks some. The sample shows about 46,000 clones, around 88% of them seen only once. The CDR3 spans 15 residues. V was cut by 4 bases and J by 3 bases, with 13 bases left in between. The V gene's germline CDR1 is LNHNV and CDR2 YYDKDF (reference sequence). The starting material was CD4+ or CD8+ T cells sorted from blood, obtained in a trial of the OX40 agonist ivuxolimab. The chain uses TRBV15 and TRBJ1-3; D remains unclear. The TCR comes from an adult with an advanced solid tumor such as melanoma, head and neck, liver or kidney cancer. The CDR3 DNA reads TGTGCCACCAGCACTCGACCCGTGAGTGGAAACACCATATATTTT. Protein product: CATSTRPVSGNTIYF.